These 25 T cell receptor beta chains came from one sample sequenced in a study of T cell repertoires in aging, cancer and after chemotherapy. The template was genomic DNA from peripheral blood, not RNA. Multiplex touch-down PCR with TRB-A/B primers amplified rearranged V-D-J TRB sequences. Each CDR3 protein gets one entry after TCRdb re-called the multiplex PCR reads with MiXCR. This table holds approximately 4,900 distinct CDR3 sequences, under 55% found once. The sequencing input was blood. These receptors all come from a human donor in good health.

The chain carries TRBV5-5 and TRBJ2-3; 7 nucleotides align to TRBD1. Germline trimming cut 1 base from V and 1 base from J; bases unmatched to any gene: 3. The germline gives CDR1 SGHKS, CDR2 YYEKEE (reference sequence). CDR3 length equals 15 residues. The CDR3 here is CASSLSTGGTDTQYF. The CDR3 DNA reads TGTGCCAGCAGCTTGAGTACAGGGGGCACAGATACGCAGTATTTT.

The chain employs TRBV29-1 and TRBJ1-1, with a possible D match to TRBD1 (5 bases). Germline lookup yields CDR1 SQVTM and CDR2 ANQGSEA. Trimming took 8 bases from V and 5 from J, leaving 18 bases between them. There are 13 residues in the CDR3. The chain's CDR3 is CSSSSGSRTEAFF. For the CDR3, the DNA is TGCAGCTCCTCTTCAGGGTCGAGGACTGAAGCTTTCTTT.

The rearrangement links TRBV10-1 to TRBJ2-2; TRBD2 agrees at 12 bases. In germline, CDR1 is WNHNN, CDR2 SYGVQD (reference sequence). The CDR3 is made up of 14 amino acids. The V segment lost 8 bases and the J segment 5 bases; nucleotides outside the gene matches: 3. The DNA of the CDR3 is TGCGCCAGCTCAGGACTAGCGGGGACCGGGGAGCTGTTTTTT. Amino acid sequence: CASSGLAGTGELFF.

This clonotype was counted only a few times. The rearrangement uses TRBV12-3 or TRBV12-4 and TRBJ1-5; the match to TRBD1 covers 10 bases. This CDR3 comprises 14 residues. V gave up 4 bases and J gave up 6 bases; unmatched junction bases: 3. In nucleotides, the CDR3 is TGTGCCAGCAGTTCCGGGACAGGGGTTCAGCCCCAGCATTTT. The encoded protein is CASSSGTGVQPQHF.

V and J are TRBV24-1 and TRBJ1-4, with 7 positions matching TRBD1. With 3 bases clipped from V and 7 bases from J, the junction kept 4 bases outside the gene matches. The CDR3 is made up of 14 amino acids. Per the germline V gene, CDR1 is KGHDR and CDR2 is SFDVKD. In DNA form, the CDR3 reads TGTGCCACCAGTGATCCCCGGGACAGTGAAAAACTGTTTTTT. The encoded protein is CATSDPRDSEKLFF.

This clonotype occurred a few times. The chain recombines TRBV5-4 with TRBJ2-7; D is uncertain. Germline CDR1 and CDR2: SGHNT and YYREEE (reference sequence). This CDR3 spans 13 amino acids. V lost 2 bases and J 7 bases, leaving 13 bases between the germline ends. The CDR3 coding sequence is TGTGCCAGCAGCTTTAGGCCCCTCGAGGAGCAGTACTTC. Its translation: CASSFRPLEEQYF. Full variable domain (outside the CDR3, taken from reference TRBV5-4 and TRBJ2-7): ETGVTQSPTHLIKTRGQQVTLRCSSQSGHNTVSWYQQALGQGPQFIFQYYREEENGRGNFPPRFSGLQFPNYSSELNVNALELDDSALYLCASSFRPLEEQYFGPGTRLTVT.

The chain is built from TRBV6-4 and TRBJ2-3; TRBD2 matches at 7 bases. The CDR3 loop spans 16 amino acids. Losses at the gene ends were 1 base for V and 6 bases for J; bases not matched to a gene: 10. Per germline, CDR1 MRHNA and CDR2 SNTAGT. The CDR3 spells CASSDLGGGAPDTQYF. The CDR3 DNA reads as TGTGCCAGCAGTGACTTGGGCGGGGGAGCGCCGGATACGCAGTATTTT.

The CDR3: CASSPASTDTQYF. CDR3 coding DNA: TGTGCCAGCTCACCAGCGAGCACAGATACGCAGTATTTT. This chain connects TRBV18 to TRBJ2-3; no clear D gene. Deletions cut 2 bases from V and 0 bases from J, with 3 bases between. The CDR3 has 13 amino acids. Germline CDR1 KGHSH, CDR2 LQKENI.

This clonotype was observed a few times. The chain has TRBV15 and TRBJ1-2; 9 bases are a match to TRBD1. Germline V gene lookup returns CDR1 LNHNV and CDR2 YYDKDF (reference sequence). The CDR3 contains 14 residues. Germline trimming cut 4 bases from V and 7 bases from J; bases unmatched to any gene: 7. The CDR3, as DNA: TGTGCCACCAGCATTGGACAGGGGTTGTCTGGCTACACCTTC. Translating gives CATSIGQGLSGYTF.

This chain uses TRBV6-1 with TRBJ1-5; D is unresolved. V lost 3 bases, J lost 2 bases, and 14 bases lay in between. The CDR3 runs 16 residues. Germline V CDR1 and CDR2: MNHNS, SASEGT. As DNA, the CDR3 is TGTGCCAGCAGTGACCAACTCTCTGGGGGCAATCAGCCCCAGCATTTT. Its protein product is CASSDQLSGGNQPQHF.

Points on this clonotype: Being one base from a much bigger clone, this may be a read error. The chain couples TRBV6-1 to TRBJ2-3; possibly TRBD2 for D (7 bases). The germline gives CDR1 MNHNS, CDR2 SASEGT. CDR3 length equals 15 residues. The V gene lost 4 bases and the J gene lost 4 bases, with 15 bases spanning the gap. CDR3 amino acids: CASSGTRGGADTQYF. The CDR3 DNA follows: TGTGCCAGCAGTGGGACTAGAGGGGGGGCAGATACGCAGTATTTT.

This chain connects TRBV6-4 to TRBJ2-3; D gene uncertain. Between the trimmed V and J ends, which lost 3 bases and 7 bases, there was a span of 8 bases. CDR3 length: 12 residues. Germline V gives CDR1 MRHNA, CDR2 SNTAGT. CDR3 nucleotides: TGTGCCAGCAGTGATGTGGGAAATACGCAGTATTTT. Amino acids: CASSDVGNTQYF.

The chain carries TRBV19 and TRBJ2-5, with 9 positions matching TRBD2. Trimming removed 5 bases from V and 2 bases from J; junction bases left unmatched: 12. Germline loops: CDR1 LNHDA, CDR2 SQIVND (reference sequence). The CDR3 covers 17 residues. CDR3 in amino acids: CASSPRGLAGTQETQYF. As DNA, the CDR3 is TGTGCCAGTAGTCCGAGAGGCCTAGCGGGGACACAAGAGACCCAGTACTTC.

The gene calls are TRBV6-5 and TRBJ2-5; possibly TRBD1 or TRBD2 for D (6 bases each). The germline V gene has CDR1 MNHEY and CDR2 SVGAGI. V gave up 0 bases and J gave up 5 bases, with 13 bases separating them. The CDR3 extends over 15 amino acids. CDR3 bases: TGTGCCAGCAGTTACTCATCGGGGGCGCTTGAGACCCAGTACTTC. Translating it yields CASSYSSGALETQYF.

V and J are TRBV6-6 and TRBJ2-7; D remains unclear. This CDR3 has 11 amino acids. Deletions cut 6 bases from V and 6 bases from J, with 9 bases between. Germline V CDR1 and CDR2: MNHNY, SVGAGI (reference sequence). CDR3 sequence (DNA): TGTGCCAGCAGCGAGCGTCTCGAGCAGTACTTC. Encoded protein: CASSERLEQYF.

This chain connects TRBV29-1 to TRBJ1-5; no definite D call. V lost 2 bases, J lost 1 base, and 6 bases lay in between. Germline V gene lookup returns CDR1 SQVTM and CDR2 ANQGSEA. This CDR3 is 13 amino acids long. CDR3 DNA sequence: TGCAGCGTTGAATCCGGGAGCAATCAGCCCCAGCATTTT. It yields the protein CSVESGSNQPQHF.

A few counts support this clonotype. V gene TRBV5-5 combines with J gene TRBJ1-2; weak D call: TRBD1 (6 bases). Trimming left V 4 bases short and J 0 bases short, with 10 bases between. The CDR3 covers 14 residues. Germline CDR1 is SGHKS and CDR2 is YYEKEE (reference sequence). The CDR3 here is CASSRNRANYGYTF. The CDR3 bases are TGTGCCAGCAGCAGAAACAGGGCTAACTATGGCTACACCTTC. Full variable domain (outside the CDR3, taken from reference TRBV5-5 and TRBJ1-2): DAGVTQSPTHLIKTRGQQVTLRCSPISGHKSVSWYQQVLGQGPQFIFQYYEKEERGRGNFPDRFSARQFPNYSSELNVNALLLGDSALYLCASSRNRANYGYTFGSGTRLTVV.

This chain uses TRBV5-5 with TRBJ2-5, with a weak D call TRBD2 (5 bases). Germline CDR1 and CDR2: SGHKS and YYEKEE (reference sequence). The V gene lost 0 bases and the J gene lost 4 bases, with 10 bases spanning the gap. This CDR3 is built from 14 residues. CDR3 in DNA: TGTGCCAGCAGCTTGGGTCTAGCACGAGAGACCCAGTACTTC. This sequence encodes CASSLGLARETQYF. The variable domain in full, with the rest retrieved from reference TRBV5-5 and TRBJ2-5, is DAGVTQSPTHLIKTRGQQVTLRCSPISGHKSVSWYQQVLGQGPQFIFQYYEKEERGRGNFPDRFSARQFPNYSSELNVNALLLGDSALYLCASSLGLARETQYFGPGTRLLVL.

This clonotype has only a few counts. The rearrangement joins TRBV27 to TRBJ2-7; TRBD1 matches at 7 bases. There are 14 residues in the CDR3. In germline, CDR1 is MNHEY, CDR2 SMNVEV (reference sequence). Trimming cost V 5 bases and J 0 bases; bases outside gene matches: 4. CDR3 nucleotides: TGTGCCAGCAGTCCGACAGGGTCCTCCTACGAGCAGTACTTC. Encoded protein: CASSPTGSSYEQYF.

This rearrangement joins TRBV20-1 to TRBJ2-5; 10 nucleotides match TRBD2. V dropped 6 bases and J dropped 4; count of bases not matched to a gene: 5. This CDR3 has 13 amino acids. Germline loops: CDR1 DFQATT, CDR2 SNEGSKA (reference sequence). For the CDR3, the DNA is TGCAGTGCGGGACTAGCGCTCACAGAGACCCAGTACTTC. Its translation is CSAGLALTETQYF.

The CDR3 DNA sequence: TGTGCCATCAGTGACCCCTCGGATGGCTACACCTTC. This encodes CAISDPSDGYTF. The chain employs TRBV10-3 and TRBJ1-2; D is uncertain. CDR1 is ENHRY and CDR2 is SYGVKD in the germline V gene. V lost 3 bases to trimming and J lost 6 bases, with 8 bases between them. This CDR3 has 12 amino acids.

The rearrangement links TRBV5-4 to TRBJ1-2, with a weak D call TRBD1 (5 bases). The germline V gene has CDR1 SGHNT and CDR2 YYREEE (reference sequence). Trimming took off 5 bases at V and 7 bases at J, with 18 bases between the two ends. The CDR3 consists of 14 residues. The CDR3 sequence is CASRAWNKGAGYTF. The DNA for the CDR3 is TGTGCCAGCAGAGCTTGGAATAAAGGGGCTGGCTACACCTTC.

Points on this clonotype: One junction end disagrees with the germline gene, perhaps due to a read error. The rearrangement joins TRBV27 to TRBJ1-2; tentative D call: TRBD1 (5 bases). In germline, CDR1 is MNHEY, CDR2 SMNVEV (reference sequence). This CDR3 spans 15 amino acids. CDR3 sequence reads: CASGLAGGSNYGYTF. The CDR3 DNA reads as TGTGCCAGCGGTTTAGCGGGGGGATCGAACTATGGCTACACCTTC.

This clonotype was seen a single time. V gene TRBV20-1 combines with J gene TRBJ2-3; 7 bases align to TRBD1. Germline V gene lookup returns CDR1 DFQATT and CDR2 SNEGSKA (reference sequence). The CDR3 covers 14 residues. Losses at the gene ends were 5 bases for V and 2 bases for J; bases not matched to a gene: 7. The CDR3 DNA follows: TGCAGTGCTTCAGACAGGGCGGCCACAGATACGCAGTATTTT. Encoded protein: CSASDRAATDTQYF.

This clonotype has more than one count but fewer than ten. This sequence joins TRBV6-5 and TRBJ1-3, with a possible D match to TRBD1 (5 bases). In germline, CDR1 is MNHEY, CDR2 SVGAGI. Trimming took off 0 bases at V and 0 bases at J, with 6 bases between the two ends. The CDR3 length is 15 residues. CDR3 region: CASSYSGLSGNTIYF. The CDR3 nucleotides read TGTGCCAGCAGTTACTCGGGGCTCTCTGGAAACACCATATATTTT.